This TCR beta chain was sequenced during a study of tumor and adjacent non-tumor tissue in lung cancer. The CDR3 is made up of 14 amino acids. Looked up from germline, CDR1 is WNHNN and CDR2 is SYGVQD (reference sequence). TCRbeta libraries were built with three rounds of nested PCR, modified from ARM-PCR. TCRdb ran MiXCR on the multiplex PCR reads and lists one entry per CDR3 protein. The table has 80,000 or so distinct CDR3 sequences, roughly 80% seen once. The template was RNA from unsorted bulk tissue. More than 3 cm separated this lung sample from the edge of the tumor. Donors were chemotherapy-naive, newly diagnosed lung cancer surgical patients in China, August–late 2014. About this clonotype: One end of the junction does not line up with germline, which may come from a read error.

This receptor was obtained from a man between 60 and 70 years old with non-small cell lung cancer. The specimen sequenced was distant non-tumor lung tissue. The V call is TRBV10-1, the J call TRBJ1-1; the D gene is possibly TRBD1 (6 bases). The chain's CDR3 is CASSGQGTAAEAFF. The DNA for the CDR3 is TGCGCCAGTAGTGGGCAGGGGACGGCCGCTGAAGCTTTCTTT.